One sample yielded the 18 T cell receptor beta chains listed below, sequenced in a study of T cells in localized non-small cell lung cancer. Libraries were prepared by immunoSEQ multiplex PCR; TCRdb keeps only in-frame clonotypes and omits some of them. The top ten clones hold around a fifth of a sample with some 12,000 clones, around four fifths of them seen once. The sample in question was peripheral blood, obtained before any cancer treatment. Source of these receptors: a male donor aged 60 or over with stage I lung adenocarcinoma.

This clone was seen a single time. The V call is TRBV7-9, the J call TRBJ1-4; TRBD1 agrees at 7 bases. CDR3 size: 15 residues. Germline-derived CDR1 and CDR2 are SEHNR and FQNEAQ (reference sequence). The V segment lost 4 bases and the J segment 7 bases; nucleotides outside the gene matches: 9. The CDR3 sequence is CASSYTTGLGEKLFF. As DNA, the CDR3 is TGTGCCAGCAGCTACACGACAGGGTTAGGTGAAAAACTGTTTTTT. Full variable domain (outside the CDR3, taken from reference TRBV7-9 and TRBJ1-4): DTGVSQNPRHKITKRGQNVTFRCDPISEHNRLYWYRQTLGQGPEFLTYFQNEAQLEKSRLLSDRFSAERPKGSFSTLEIQRTEQGDSAMYLCASSYTTGLGEKLFFGSGTQLSVL.

The chain joins TRBV15 to TRBJ2-7; TRBD1 or TRBD2 may be the D gene (6 bases each). Germline CDR1 and CDR2: LNHNV and YYDKDF (reference sequence). The V end was cut by 1 base, the J end by 0 bases, with 10 bases between. The CDR3 covers 15 residues. In nucleotides, the CDR3 is TGTGCCACCAGCAGAGGATGGGGGGCCTCCTACGAGCAGTACTTC. This gives the protein CATSRGWGASYEQYF.

The rearrangement joins TRBV7-9 to TRBJ1-3; TRBD1 matches at 9 bases. The CDR3 spans 17 residues. The trim removed 8 bases at V and 0 bases at J, leaving 11 bases unmatched. Germline V gene lookup returns CDR1 SEHNR and CDR2 FQNEAQ (reference sequence). Written as DNA, the CDR3 is TGTGCCAGCCTCGGACAGGGGCGGTTCAGCTCTGGAAACACCATATATTTT. Its translation is CASLGQGRFSSGNTIYF.

This chain links TRBV11-2 with TRBJ1-1; D is uncertain. The CDR3 totals 13 residues. Germline loops: CDR1 SGHAT, CDR2 FQNNGV. The V and J ends lost 2 bases and 5 bases respectively, with 9 bases between them. The CDR3 DNA follows: TGTGCCAGCAGCTTATACGCGAGGACTGAAGCTTTCTTT. Residues: CASSLYARTEAFF.

The chain is built from TRBV7-2 and TRBJ1-4; no clear D gene. Germline lookup yields CDR1 SGHTA and CDR2 FQGNSA. The CDR3 loop spans 16 amino acids. Trimming took 6 bases from V and 8 from J, leaving 22 bases between them. CDR3: CASSPMSGPPWEKLFF. CDR3 sequence (DNA): TGTGCCAGCAGTCCTATGTCCGGGCCACCATGGGAAAAACTGTTTTTT.

The chain carries TRBV4-1 and TRBJ2-1, with TRBD1 identical over 10 bases. CDR1 is MGHRA, CDR2 YSYEKL, per germline. This CDR3 has 15 residues. J lost 4 bases, V lost 11 bases, and 11 bases had no gene match. The chain's CDR3 is CASKRPGQGYNEQFF. DNA for the CDR3: TGCGCCTCAAAACGACCGGGACAGGGGTACAATGAGCAGTTCTTC.

This clone has just one count. The chain employs TRBV16 and TRBJ2-3; D not resolved. The CDR3 runs to 13 residues. Germline CDR1 and CDR2: KGHSY and FQNENV. The V and J ends lost 4 bases and 2 bases respectively, with 7 bases between them. The CDR3 protein is CASSPYHTDTQYF. CDR3 nucleotide sequence: TGTGCCAGCAGCCCATATCACACAGATACGCAGTATTTT.

V gene TRBV7-9 combines with J gene TRBJ2-7; weak D call: TRBD1 (5 bases). The V end lost 1 base, the J end lost 0 bases, and 10 bases lay between the germline ends. The CDR3 has 15 residues. Germline CDR1 reads SEHNR; CDR2 reads FQNEAQ (reference sequence). CDR3 nucleotides: TGTGCCAGCAGCTTAGTTCCAGGGTTCTCCTACGAGCAGTACTTC. Its translation is CASSLVPGFSYEQYF.

The V gene is TRBV7-2, the J gene TRBJ2-4, with a tentative D call TRBD1 (6 bases). Trimming shortened V by 8 bases and J by 16 bases, and 24 bases separated the two germline ends. Germline V gene sequence: CDR1 SGHTA, CDR2 FQGNSA. The CDR3 is made up of 13 amino acids. The CDR3 sequence is CASGRMGAGYRYF. CDR3 nucleotides: TGTGCCAGCGGAAGGATGGGGGCCGGTTATCGTTACTTC.

The chain recombines TRBV5-1 with TRBJ1-1; a weak D match, TRBD1 (5 bases). Trimming took off 2 bases at V and 0 bases at J, with 8 bases between the two ends. Germline loops: CDR1 SGHRS, CDR2 YFSETQ. This CDR3 has 14 residues. CDR3 sequence: CASSFKDMNTEAFF. The CDR3 DNA is TGCGCCAGCAGCTTTAAGGACATGAACACTGAAGCTTTCTTT.

J is TRBJ2-7 and V is TRBV11-1, with a weak D call TRBD1 (6 bases). CDR3 length: 13 amino acids. V lost 5 bases, J lost 3 bases, and 11 bases lay in between. The germline gives CDR1 SGHAT, CDR2 FQDESV (reference sequence). In DNA, the CDR3 is TGTGCCAGCAGCCCCCCGACAGGCTACGAGCAGTACTTC. Encoded protein: CASSPPTGYEQYF.

The chain combines TRBV7-2 with TRBJ2-7; 8 bases agree with TRBD1. Looked up from germline, CDR1 is SGHTA and CDR2 is FQGNSA. V dropped 3 bases and J dropped 2; count of bases not matched to a gene: 3. The CDR3 extends over 14 amino acids. CDR3 DNA sequence: TGTGCCAGCAGCTTGAACAGGGGGGCCTACGAGCAGTACTTC. This encodes CASSLNRGAYEQYF.

The chain carries TRBV11-3 and TRBJ2-2; D might be TRBD2 (5 bases). V lost 8 bases and J 4 bases, leaving 5 bases between the germline ends. The CDR3 runs 11 residues. CDR1 is SGHNT, CDR2 YENEEA, per germline. As DNA, the CDR3 is TGTGCCAGCCGGGGCACCGGGGAGCTGTTTTTT. Residues: CASRGTGELFF.

The chain is built from TRBV28 and TRBJ2-3; no clear D. The germline V and J ends were trimmed by 1 base and 10 bases, with 9 bases remaining between them. The CDR3 sequence is 12 residues long. Germline V gene data show CDR1 as MDHEN and CDR2 as SYDVKM. The CDR3 sequence: CASSLSRVAQYF. The CDR3 nucleotides are TGTGCCAGCAGTTTATCTCGGGTGGCGCAGTATTTT.

The chain recombines TRBV4-2 with TRBJ2-2, with TRBD2 matching over 13 bases. The V segment lost 0 bases and the J segment 6 bases; nucleotides outside the gene matches: 1. CDR1 is LGHNA, CDR2 YNFKEQ, per germline. The CDR3 runs 16 residues. CDR3 loop: CASSQELAGGPGELFF. In DNA form, the CDR3 reads TGTGCCAGCAGCCAAGAACTAGCGGGAGGGCCCGGGGAGCTGTTTTTT.

The chain links TRBV27 to TRBJ2-2; D perhaps matches TRBD1 (6 bases). This CDR3 has 16 residues. V lost 5 bases and J 2 bases, leaving 15 bases between the germline ends. In germline, CDR1 is MNHEY, CDR2 SMNVEV (reference sequence). In DNA, the CDR3 is TGTGCCAGCAGTCCCTCCGGGACACTCAACACCGGGGAGCTGTTTTTT. It is translated as CASSPSGTLNTGELFF.

The chain is built from TRBV9 and TRBJ1-3; the D is unclear. V shed 0 bases and J shed 0 bases, with 22 bases lying between them. Germline V gives CDR1 SGDLS, CDR2 YYNGEE. The CDR3 is made up of 20 amino acids. For the CDR3, the DNA is TGTGCCAGCAGCGTAGGTGGAGGTAGGCAGCTTTCCTTCTCTGGAAACACCATATATTTT. Translation gives CASSVGGGRQLSFSGNTIYF.

This clone has only a few counts. The rearrangement uses TRBV10-2 and TRBJ1-5; D unclear. Trimming cost V 10 bases and J 7 bases, with 20 bases left between them. CDR3 length equals 14 residues. Germline CDR1 WSHSY, CDR2 SAAADI. The CDR3: CATWSTALSQPQHF. The CDR3 DNA reads TGCGCCACCTGGTCTACCGCGTTATCCCAGCCCCAGCATTTT.